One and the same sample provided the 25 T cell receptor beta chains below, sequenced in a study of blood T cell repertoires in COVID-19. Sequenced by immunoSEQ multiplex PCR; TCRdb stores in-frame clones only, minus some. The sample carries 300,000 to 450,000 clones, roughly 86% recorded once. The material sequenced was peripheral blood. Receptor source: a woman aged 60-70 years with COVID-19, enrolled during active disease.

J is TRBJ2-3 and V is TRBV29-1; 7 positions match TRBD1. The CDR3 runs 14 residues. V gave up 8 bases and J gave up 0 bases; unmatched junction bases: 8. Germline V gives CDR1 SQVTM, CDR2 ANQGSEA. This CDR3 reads CSPTGTESTDTQYF. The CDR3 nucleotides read TGCAGCCCTACAGGGACAGAAAGCACAGATACGCAGTATTTT.

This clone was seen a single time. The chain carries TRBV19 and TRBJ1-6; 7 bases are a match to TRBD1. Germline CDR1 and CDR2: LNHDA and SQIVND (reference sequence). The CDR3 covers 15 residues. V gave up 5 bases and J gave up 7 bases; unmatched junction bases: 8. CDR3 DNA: TGTGCCAGTAGTGAGGGGGCCCCTGGAAATTCACCCCTCCACTTT. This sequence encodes CASSEGAPGNSPLHF.

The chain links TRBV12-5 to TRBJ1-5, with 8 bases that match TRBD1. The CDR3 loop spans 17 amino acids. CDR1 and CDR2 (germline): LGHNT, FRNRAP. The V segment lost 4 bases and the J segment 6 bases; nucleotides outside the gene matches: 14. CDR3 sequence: CASGSSGSGQGIQPQHF. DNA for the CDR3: TGTGCTAGTGGTTCATCGGGCTCAGGACAGGGAATTCAGCCCCAGCATTTT.

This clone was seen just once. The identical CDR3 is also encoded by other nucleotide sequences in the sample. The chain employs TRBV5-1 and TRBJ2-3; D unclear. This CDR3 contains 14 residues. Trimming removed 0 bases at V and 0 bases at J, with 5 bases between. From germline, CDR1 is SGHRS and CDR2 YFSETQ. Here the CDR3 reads CASSLDSSTDTQYF. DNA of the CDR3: TGCGCCAGCAGCTTGGACAGCAGCACAGATACGCAGTATTTT.

Here the CDR3 DNA reads TGTGCCAGCAGCGTAGAGGTAGCGTCCAATGAGCAGTTCTTC. It yields the protein CASSVEVASNEQFF. V gene TRBV9 combines with J gene TRBJ2-1, with D possibly being TRBD2 (5 bases). CDR3 size: 14 residues. CDR1 is SGDLS and CDR2 is YYNGEE in the germline V gene. Trimming removed 0 bases from V and 6 bases from J, with 10 bases in between.

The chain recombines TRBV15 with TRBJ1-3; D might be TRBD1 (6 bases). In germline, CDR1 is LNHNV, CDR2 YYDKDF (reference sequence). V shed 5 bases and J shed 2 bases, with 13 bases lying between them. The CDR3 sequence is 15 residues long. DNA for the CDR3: TGTGCCACCAGCTCCTTGGACAGACCTGGAAACACCATATATTTT. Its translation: CATSSLDRPGNTIYF.

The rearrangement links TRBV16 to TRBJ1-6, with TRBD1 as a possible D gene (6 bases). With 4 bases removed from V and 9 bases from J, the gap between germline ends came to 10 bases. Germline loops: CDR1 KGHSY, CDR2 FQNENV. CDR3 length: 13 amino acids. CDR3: CASSRGHVSPLHF. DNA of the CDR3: TGTGCCAGCAGCCGGGGACACGTTTCACCCCTCCACTTT.

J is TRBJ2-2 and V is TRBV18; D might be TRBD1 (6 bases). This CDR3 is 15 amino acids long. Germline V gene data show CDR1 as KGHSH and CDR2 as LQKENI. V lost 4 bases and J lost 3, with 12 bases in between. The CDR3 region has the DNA TGTGCCAGCTCACGAGGGAACAGGGACACCGGGGAGCTGTTTTTT. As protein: CASSRGNRDTGELFF.

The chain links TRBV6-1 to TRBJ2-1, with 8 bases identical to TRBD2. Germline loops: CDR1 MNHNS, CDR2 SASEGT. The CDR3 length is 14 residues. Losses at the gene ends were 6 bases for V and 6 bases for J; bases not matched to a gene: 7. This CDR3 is CASRDRGGINEQFF. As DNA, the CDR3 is TGTGCCAGCAGAGACCGGGGGGGGATCAATGAGCAGTTCTTC.

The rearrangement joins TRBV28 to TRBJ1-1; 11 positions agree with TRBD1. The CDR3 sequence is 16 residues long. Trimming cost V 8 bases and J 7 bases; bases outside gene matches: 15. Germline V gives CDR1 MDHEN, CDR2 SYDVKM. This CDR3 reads CASLGQGAGETYEAFF. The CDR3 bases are TGTGCCAGCTTAGGACAGGGGGCAGGAGAAACCTATGAAGCTTTCTTT.

Written as DNA, the CDR3 is TGTGCCACCAGTAAAATGGGGCTTGCCGCAACTAATGAAAAACTGTTTTTT. It codes for CATSKMGLAATNEKLFF. This chain connects TRBV24-1 to TRBJ1-4; D possibly corresponds to TRBD1 (5 bases). This CDR3 comprises 17 residues. The ends were cut back, 6 bases at V and 0 bases at J, with 16 bases in the middle. Germline CDR1 and CDR2: KGHDR and SFDVKD.

This chain's CDR3 is CASSEINVLCEQYF. The DNA for the CDR3 is TGCGCCAGCAGTGAGATTAACGTACTTTGCGAGCAGTACTTC. The chain recombines TRBV10-1 with TRBJ2-7; no reliable D call. This CDR3 comprises 14 residues. The germline V and J ends were trimmed by 2 bases and 6 bases, with 14 bases remaining between them. The germline V gene has CDR1 WNHNN and CDR2 SYGVQD (reference sequence).

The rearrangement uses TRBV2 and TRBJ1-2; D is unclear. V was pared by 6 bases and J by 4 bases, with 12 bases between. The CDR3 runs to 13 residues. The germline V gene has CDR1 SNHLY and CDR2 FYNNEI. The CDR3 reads CASSARRSYGYTF. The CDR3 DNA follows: TGTGCCAGCAGCGCGCGGAGGAGCTATGGCTACACCTTC.

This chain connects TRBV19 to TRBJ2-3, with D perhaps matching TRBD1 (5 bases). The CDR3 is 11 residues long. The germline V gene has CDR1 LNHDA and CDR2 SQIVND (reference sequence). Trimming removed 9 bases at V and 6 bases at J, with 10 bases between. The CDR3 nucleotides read TGTGCCAGGGGGCCGAGGGATACGCAGTATTTT. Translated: CARGPRDTQYF.

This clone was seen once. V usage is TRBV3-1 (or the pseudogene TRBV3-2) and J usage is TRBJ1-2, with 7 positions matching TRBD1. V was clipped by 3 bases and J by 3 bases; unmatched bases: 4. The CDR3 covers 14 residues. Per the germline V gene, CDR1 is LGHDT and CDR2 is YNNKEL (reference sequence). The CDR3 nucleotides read TGTGCCAGCAGCCATACAGGGGCCTACTATGGCTACACCTTC. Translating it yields CASSHTGAYYGYTF.

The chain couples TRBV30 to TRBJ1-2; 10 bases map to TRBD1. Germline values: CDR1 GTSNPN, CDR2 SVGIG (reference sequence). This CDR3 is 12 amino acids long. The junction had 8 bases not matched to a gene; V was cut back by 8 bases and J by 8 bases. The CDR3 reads CAQGQGRDGYTF. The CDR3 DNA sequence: TGTGCCCAGGGACAGGGGAGGGACGGCTACACCTTC.

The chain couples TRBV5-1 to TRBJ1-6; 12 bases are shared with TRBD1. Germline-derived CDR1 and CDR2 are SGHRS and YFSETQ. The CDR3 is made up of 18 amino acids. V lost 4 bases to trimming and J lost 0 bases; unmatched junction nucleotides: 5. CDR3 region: CASSDPGQGASYNSPLHF. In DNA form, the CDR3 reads TGCGCCAGCAGCGATCCGGGACAGGGGGCCTCCTATAATTCACCCCTCCACTTT.

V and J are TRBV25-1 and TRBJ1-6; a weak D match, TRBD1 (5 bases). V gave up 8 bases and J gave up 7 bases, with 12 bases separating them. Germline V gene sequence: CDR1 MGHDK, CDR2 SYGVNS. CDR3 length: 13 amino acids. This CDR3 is CASLGGWNSPLHF. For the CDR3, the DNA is TGTGCCAGCCTGGGGGGTTGGAATTCACCCCTCCACTTT.

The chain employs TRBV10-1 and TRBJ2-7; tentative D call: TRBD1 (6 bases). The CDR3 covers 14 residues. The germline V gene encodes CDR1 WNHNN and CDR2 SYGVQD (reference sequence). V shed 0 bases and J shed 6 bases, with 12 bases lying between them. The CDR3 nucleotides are TGCGCCAGCAGTGAGTCGGGGGCTGCTACCGAGCAGTACTTC. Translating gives CASSESGAATEQYF.

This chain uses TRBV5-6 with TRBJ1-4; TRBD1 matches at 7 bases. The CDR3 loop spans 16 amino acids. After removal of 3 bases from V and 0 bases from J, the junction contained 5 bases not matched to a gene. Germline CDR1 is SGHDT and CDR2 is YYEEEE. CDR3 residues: CASSSHRGATNEKLFF. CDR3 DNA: TGTGCCAGCAGCTCCCACAGGGGCGCAACTAATGAAAAACTGTTTTTT.

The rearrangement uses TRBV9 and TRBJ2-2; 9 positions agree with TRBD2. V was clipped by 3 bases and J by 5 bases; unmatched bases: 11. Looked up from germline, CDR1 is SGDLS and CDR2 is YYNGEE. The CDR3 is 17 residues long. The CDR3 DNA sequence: TGTGCCAGCAGCGCCCCCGGTAGCGGGGGAAAGACCGGGGAGCTGTTTTTT. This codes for CASSAPGSGGKTGELFF.

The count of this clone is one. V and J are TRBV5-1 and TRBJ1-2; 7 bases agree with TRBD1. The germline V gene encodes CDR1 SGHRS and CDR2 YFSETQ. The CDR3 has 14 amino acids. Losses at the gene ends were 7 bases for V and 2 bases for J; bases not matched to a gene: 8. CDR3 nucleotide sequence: TGCGCCAGCCGAAACCAGGGACAGAACTATGGCTACACCTTC. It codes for CASRNQGQNYGYTF.

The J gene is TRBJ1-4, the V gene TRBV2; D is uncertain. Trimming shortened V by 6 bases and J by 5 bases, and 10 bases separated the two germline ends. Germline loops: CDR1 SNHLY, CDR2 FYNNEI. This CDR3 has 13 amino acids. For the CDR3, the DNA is TGTGCCAGCAGATACAGAAAAAATGAAAAACTGTTTTTT. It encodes CASRYRKNEKLFF. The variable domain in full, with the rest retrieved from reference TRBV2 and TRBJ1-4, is EPEVTQTPSHQVTQMGQEVILRCVPISNHLYFYWYRQILGQKVEFLVSFYNNEISEKSEIFDDQFSVERPDGSNFTLKIRSTKLEDSAMYFCASRYRKNEKLFFGSGTQLSVL.

This CDR3 is CASRRDYNSPLHF. CDR3 nucleotide sequence: TGTGCCAGCCGCCGGGACTATAATTCACCCCTCCACTTT. The chain recombines TRBV11-3 with TRBJ1-6; D is unclear. V lost 8 bases to trimming and J lost 3 bases, with 8 bases between them. Germline V gene sequence: CDR1 SGHNT, CDR2 YENEEA. The CDR3 is 13 amino acids. Combining the CDR3 with reference TRBV11-3 and TRBJ1-6 gives the whole variable domain EAGVVQSPRYKIIEKKQPVAFWCNPISGHNTLYWYLQNLGQGPELLIRYENEEAVDDSQLPKDRFSAERLKGVDSTLKIQPAELGDSAVYLCASRRDYNSPLHFGNGTRLTVT.

CDR3 DNA: TGTGCCAGCAGCGCCGGGTTGGGTTACTATGGCTACACCTTC. This sequence encodes CASSAGLGYYGYTF. The chain employs TRBV7-2 and TRBJ1-2; no firm D call. CDR1 and CDR2 from the germline V gene are SGHTA and FQGNSA. The CDR3 sequence is 14 residues long. V was pared by 5 bases and J by 3 bases, with 13 bases between.